This note documents a single TCR beta chain sequence. This entry comes from a study of control samples from healthy donors and cancer patients. V lost 10 bases and J lost 5; bases outside the gene matches: 1. The CDR3 loop spans 12 amino acids. Germline CDR1 KGHDR, CDR2 SFDVKD. Clones were sequenced by immunoSEQ multiplex PCR, and TCRdb holds only the in-frame ones, with some missing. The repertoire holds 85,000 to 110,000 clones, approximately 90% seen once, with approximately 19% in the top ten. Sequencing input: PBMCs. This receptor was taken from a man between 60 and 75 years old with lung cancer. The chain carries TRBV24-1 and TRBJ1-5; 10 nucleotides line up with TRBD1. CDR3 in amino acids: CATGTGDQPQHF. CDR3 sequence (DNA): TGTGCCACGGGGACAGGGGATCAGCCCCAGCATTTT.